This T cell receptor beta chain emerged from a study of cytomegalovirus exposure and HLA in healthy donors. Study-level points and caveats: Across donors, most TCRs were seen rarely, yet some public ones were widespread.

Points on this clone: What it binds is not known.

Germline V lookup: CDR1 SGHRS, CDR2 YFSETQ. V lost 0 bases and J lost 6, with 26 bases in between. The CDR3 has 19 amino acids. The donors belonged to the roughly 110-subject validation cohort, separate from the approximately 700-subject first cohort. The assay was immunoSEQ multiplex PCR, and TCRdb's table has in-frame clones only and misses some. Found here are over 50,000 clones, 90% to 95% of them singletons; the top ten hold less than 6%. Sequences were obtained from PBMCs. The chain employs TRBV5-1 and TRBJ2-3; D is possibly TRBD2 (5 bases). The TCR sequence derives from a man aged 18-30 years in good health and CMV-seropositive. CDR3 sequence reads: CASSLVEPRTGTVSDTQYF. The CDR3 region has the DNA TGCGCCAGCAGCTTGGTTGAACCTCGCACGGGAACTGTATCCGATACGCAGTATTTT.